These 26 T cell receptor beta chains came from one sample sequenced in a study of CXCR3-negative and CXCR3-positive naive CD8 T cells. The TRB cDNA libraries were prepared by 5' RACE with UMI labels. After re-calling the 5' RACE reads, TCRdb lists one entry per CDR3 protein, DNA absent. The table lists about 45,000 distinct CDR3 sequences. What was sequenced was memory CD8+ T cells from blood. The receptors originated from a human donor in good health. Some clones in this sample may be carry-over from other donors' samples.

This sequence joins TRBV7-9 and TRBJ1-2; the TCRdb call, TRBD1, lacks DNA for checking. From germline, CDR1 is SEHNR and CDR2 FQNEAQ (reference sequence). The CDR3 has 13 amino acids. The CDR3 loop reads CASSTGFDYVYTF.

This sequence joins TRBV7-6 and TRBJ1-1. Germline V CDR1 and CDR2: SGHVS, FNYEAQ. The CDR3 is 13 residues long. The CDR3 protein is CASSQREGTEAFF.

This chain joins TRBV28 and TRBJ1-2; TCRdb names TRBD1, which stays unverified in the absence of DNA. CDR3 length: 14 amino acids. CDR1 and CDR2 (germline): MDHEN, SYDVKM. The CDR3 spells CASSPRTDVYGYTF.

The chain has TRBV7-2 and TRBJ1-4; TCRdb's D gene call, TRBD1, goes unchecked for lack of DNA. Germline CDR1 is SGHTA and CDR2 is FQGNSA. This CDR3 has 17 residues. The CDR3 sequence: CASSLAPGGTANEKLFF.

This clonotype is large (0.1 to 1%) by frequency. The chain links TRBV7-3 to TRBJ2-1; TCRdb picks TRBD2, but there is no DNA to check that call. This CDR3 has 14 residues. The germline gives CDR1 SGHTA, CDR2 FQGTGA. Here the CDR3 reads CASSAGLAGVEQFF.

The chain has TRBV7-6 and TRBJ2-3; TCRdb's D call of TRBD1 is untestable without DNA. This CDR3 spans 16 amino acids. Germline assignment: CDR1 SGHVS and CDR2 FNYEAQ. This CDR3 reads CASSPTIEGMTDTQYF. The full variable domain, in which reference TRBV7-6 and TRBJ2-3 provide the parts outside the CDR3, is GAGVSQSPRYKVTKRGQDVALRCDPISGHVSLYWYRQALGQGPEFLTYFNYEAQQDKSGLPNDRFSAERPEGSISTLTIQRTEQRDSAMYRCASSPTIEGMTDTQYFGPGTRLTVL.

The chain is built from TRBV21-1 and TRBJ2-7. TRBV21-1 counts as a pseudogene. This CDR3 region has 16 residues. The chain's CDR3 is CASSKACRQEPYEQYF.

The CDR3 reads CASSLELNEQFF. V and J are TRBV5-1 and TRBJ2-1. The CDR3 runs to 12 residues. Looked up from germline, CDR1 is SGHRS and CDR2 is YFSETQ. Supplemented by reference TRBV5-1 and TRBJ2-1, the full variable domain reads KAGVTQTPRYLIKTRGQQVTLSCSPISGHRSVSWYQQTPGQGLQFLFEYFSETQRNKGNFPGRFSGRQFSNSRSEMNVSTLELGDSALYLCASSLELNEQFFGPGTRLTVL.

The rearrangement links TRBV28 to TRBJ2-7; TCRdb gives TRBD1 as the D gene, but with no DNA this cannot be confirmed. Germline loops: CDR1 MDHEN, CDR2 SYDVKM. This CDR3 comprises 13 residues. CDR3: CASTLTETYEQYF.

This chain joins TRBV4-3 and TRBJ2-3; lacking DNA, the TRBD2 call made by TCRdb goes unchecked. Germline CDR1 LGHNA, CDR2 YSLEER. This CDR3 is built from 16 residues. CDR3 sequence reads: CASSQATSGSTDMQYF.

J is TRBJ1-2 and V is TRBV5-1. This CDR3 region has 12 residues. Germline V gives CDR1 SGHRS, CDR2 YFSETQ. The CDR3 loop is CASSLVHHGYTF.

This clonotype shows up as medium-sized by frequency. This chain joins TRBV28 and TRBJ1-2; TCRdb's D gene call, TRBD1, goes unchecked for lack of DNA. The CDR3 runs to 15 residues. Germline values: CDR1 MDHEN, CDR2 SYDVKM. Here the CDR3 reads CASTETGGLYYGYTF.

This sequence joins TRBV6-2 or TRBV6-3 and TRBJ1-1; TCRdb's D call, TRBD1, is unchecked because there is no DNA. The CDR3 sequence is 16 residues long. Germline assignment: CDR1 MNHEY and CDR2 SVGEGT. This CDR3 reads CASSPNRGSGNTEAFF.

The chain recombines TRBV19 with TRBJ2-2; TCRdb's D call of TRBD1 is untestable without DNA. Germline CDR1 is LNHDA and CDR2 is SQIVND (reference sequence). The CDR3 runs 16 residues. The CDR3 is CASMETGVPWAGELFF.

The rearrangement joins TRBV12-3 or TRBV12-4 to TRBJ2-7; with no DNA, the TCRdb D assignment of TRBD2 cannot be verified. This CDR3 contains 14 residues. The CDR3 protein is CASSLLGLAYEQYF.

The rearrangement joins TRBV7-9 to TRBJ2-5. CDR3 length equals 14 residues. Looked up from germline, CDR1 is SEHNR and CDR2 is FQNEAQ (reference sequence). Here the CDR3 reads CASSPSGRQETQYF.

The chain recombines TRBV3-1 with TRBJ1-6. The CDR3 spans 16 residues. Per germline, CDR1 LGHDT and CDR2 YNNKEL (reference sequence). Here the CDR3 reads CASSQKGIARNSPLHF.

This chain links TRBV2 with TRBJ1-5; TCRdb proposes TRBD1, but this gene call is untestable without DNA. Germline assignment: CDR1 SNHLY and CDR2 FYNNEI. The length of the CDR3 is 15 residues. CDR3 in amino acids: CASSPGHSGNQPQHF. Variable domain in full (rest from reference TRBV2 and TRBJ1-5): EPEVTQTPSHQVTQMGQEVILRCVPISNHLYFYWYRQILGQKVEFLVSFYNNEISEKSEIFDDQFSVERPDGSNFTLKIRSTKLEDSAMYFCASSPGHSGNQPQHFGDGTRLSIL.

This rearrangement joins TRBV5-1 to TRBJ2-1; without DNA, the TCRdb call of TRBD2 cannot be checked. The length of the CDR3 is 17 residues. Germline loops: CDR1 SGHRS, CDR2 YFSETQ. The CDR3 region is CASSPHLGTSGRNEQFF.

V and J are TRBV7-9 and TRBJ1-1; with no DNA, the TCRdb D assignment of TRBD1 cannot be verified. Germline loops: CDR1 SEHNR, CDR2 FQNEAQ (reference sequence). This CDR3 spans 14 amino acids. The CDR3 sequence: CASSSSGGRSEAFF.

This CDR3 reads CSVGGRTESTDTQYF. This rearrangement joins TRBV29-1 to TRBJ2-3; TCRdb proposes TRBD1, but this gene call is untestable without DNA. Germline lookup yields CDR1 SQVTM and CDR2 ANQGSEA. The CDR3 covers 15 residues.

J is TRBJ1-1 and V is TRBV9; TCRdb lists TRBD1, though no DNA is available to test this call. The CDR3 has 14 amino acids. Germline assignment: CDR1 SGDLS and CDR2 YYNGEE. The CDR3: CASSAGTGGTEAFF.

The chain has TRBV19 and TRBJ2-6; checking the TCRdb D call of TRBD1 is not possible without DNA. The germline V gene has CDR1 LNHDA and CDR2 SQIVND (reference sequence). The CDR3 consists of 17 residues. This CDR3 is CASSIDRRGGRANVLTF.

The chain carries TRBV15 and TRBJ2-1; with no DNA, the TCRdb D assignment of TRBD2 cannot be verified. This CDR3 is 15 amino acids long. Germline V CDR1 and CDR2: LNHNV, YYDKDF (reference sequence). The chain's CDR3 is CATSSGAHQVNEQFF.

V gene TRBV20-1 combines with J gene TRBJ2-7; TCRdb outputs TRBD1, but without DNA this stays unchecked. In germline, CDR1 is DFQATT, CDR2 SNEGSKA (reference sequence). The CDR3 length is 16 residues. The CDR3 reads CSARGSGTQNSYDQYF.

The CDR3 reads CASSQVRGEQYF. The V call is TRBV4-1, the J call TRBJ2-7. This CDR3 is 12 amino acids long. CDR1 and CDR2 from the germline V gene are MGHRA and YSYEKL.